Listed here are 30 T cell receptor beta chains from one sample, sequenced in a study of shared clonotypes between healthy human individuals (dated by TCRdb to 2018 to 2020). The library was prepared using the immunoSEQ multiplex PCR assay. Drawn from immuneACCESS, this table holds only the in-frame rearrangements with V and J called that TCRdb kept. Clones are partly lost; checked studies trace under half to an unresolved V gene and leave the rest unexplained. Present in this sample are about 1.5 million clones, around 98% of which were seen just once. About 0.45% of the sample is in the top ten clones. The material sequenced was naive CD4+ T cells sorted from blood. The sample's cell subset or site label is to be understood as: CD45RA+ positively selected. Source of these receptors: a man aged 30 to 45 in good health.

The rearrangement uses TRBV7-8 and TRBJ2-3, with 13 positions matching TRBD2. The CDR3 sequence is 14 residues long. From germline, CDR1 is SGHVS and CDR2 FQNEAQ. V lost 8 bases and J lost 10; bases outside the gene matches: 9. Written as DNA, the CDR3 is TGTGCCAGCCGGACTAGCGGGGGCCTATCTCCGCAGTATTTT. Translated: CASRTSGGLSPQYF.

The chain recombines TRBV28 with TRBJ1-5; possibly TRBD1 for D (5 bases). The CDR3 sequence is 17 residues long. Germline V gene lookup returns CDR1 MDHEN and CDR2 SYDVKM. The V end was cut by 6 bases, the J end by 2 bases, with 20 bases between. CDR3: CASRTGGNLFGNQPQHF. The DNA of the CDR3 is TGTGCCAGCAGAACAGGTGGTAATCTATTCGGCAATCAGCCCCAGCATTTT.

This chain connects TRBV5-6 to TRBJ2-7; weak D call: TRBD2 (5 bases). V lost 2 bases, J lost 6 bases, and 9 bases lay in between. The CDR3 is 12 residues long. Germline lookup yields CDR1 SGHDT and CDR2 YYEEEE. DNA for the CDR3: TGTGCCAGCAGCTTTGTTGCGGGCGAGCAGTACTTC. Its protein product is CASSFVAGEQYF.

The rearrangement joins TRBV6-6 to TRBJ2-3; a weak D match, TRBD2 (7 bases). Trimming shortened V by 6 bases and J by 5 bases, and 15 bases separated the two germline ends. The CDR3 is 14 residues long. Germline CDR1 MNHNY, CDR2 SVGAGI (reference sequence). CDR3: CASSPKRGQDTQYF. The CDR3 nucleotides read TGTGCCAGCAGCCCCAAGCGGGGACAAGATACGCAGTATTTT.

The V gene is TRBV2, the J gene TRBJ2-7; D uncertain. CDR3 length: 13 residues. Germline CDR1 is SNHLY and CDR2 is FYNNEI. Trimming took 6 bases from V and 5 from J, leaving 14 bases between them. CDR3 nucleotides: TGTGCCAGCAGCGTCGGGCCACGAAACGAGCAGTACTTC. Its protein is CASSVGPRNEQYF. Supplemented by reference TRBV2 and TRBJ2-7, the full variable domain reads EPEVTQTPSHQVTQMGQEVILRCVPISNHLYFYWYRQILGQKVEFLVSFYNNEISEKSEIFDDQFSVERPDGSNFTLKIRSTKLEDSAMYFCASSVGPRNEQYFGPGTRLTVT.

The V call is TRBV30, the J call TRBJ1-2; 9 bases line up with TRBD1. Germline V gene sequence: CDR1 GTSNPN, CDR2 SVGIG (reference sequence). J gave up 7 bases and V 8 bases, and 8 bases lay outside the gene matches. This CDR3 has 12 residues. This chain's CDR3 is CAARQGEIGYTF. The CDR3 DNA follows: TGTGCCGCCCGACAGGGGGAAATTGGCTACACCTTC. Full variable domain (remainder filled in from reference TRBV30 and TRBJ1-2): SQTIHQWPATLVQPVGSPLSLECTVEGTSNPNLYWYRQAAGRGLQLLFYSVGIGQISSEVPQNLSASRPQDRQFILSSKKLLLSDSGFYLCAARQGEIGYTFGSGTRLTVV.

The chain carries TRBV10-2 and TRBJ1-2, with D unresolved. Between the trimmed V and J ends, which lost 6 bases and 4 bases, there was a span of 15 bases. This CDR3 comprises 14 residues. CDR1 is WSHSY, CDR2 SAAADI, per germline. CDR3 protein: CASSSRVARYGYTF. The CDR3 nucleotides read TGCGCCAGCAGCTCAAGGGTAGCCCGCTATGGCTACACCTTC.

J is TRBJ2-5 and V is TRBV11-2; tentatively, D is TRBD1 (6 bases). From germline, CDR1 is SGHAT and CDR2 FQNNGV. The V end lost 5 bases, the J end lost 4 bases, and 23 bases lay between the germline ends. CDR3 length: 17 residues. The CDR3 DNA reads TGTGCCAGCAGCCTGAGACAGGTCTACCTTCAGGGAGAGACCCAGTACTTC. Its protein is CASSLRQVYLQGETQYF.

The rearrangement links TRBV6-5 to TRBJ1-1; D call uncertain. Per germline, CDR1 MNHEY and CDR2 SVGAGI. V was shortened by 2 bases and J by 1 base, with 11 bases between the two germline ends. This CDR3 region has 15 residues. DNA of the CDR3: TGTGCCAGCAGTTACGCGCACTCGAGGAACACTGAAGCTTTCTTT. Its translation is CASSYAHSRNTEAFF.

This clone has just one count. In nucleotides, the CDR3 is TGTGCCAGCAGCAGTACAGGGAGCAATCAGCCCCAGCATTTT. This translates into CASSSTGSNQPQHF. The chain combines TRBV5-5 with TRBJ1-5, with D possibly matching TRBD1 (6 bases). V gave up 4 bases and J gave up 1 base, with 9 bases separating them. Germline assignment: CDR1 SGHKS and CDR2 YYEKEE (reference sequence). The CDR3 is made up of 14 amino acids.

This clone was seen a single time. The V gene is TRBV5-1, the J gene TRBJ1-2, with 9 bases matching TRBD1. The germline CDR1 and CDR2 sequences are SGHRS and YFSETQ. With 0 bases clipped from V and 7 bases from J, the junction kept 13 bases outside the gene matches. The CDR3 is 17 amino acids. CDR3 sequence reads: CASSLVSGQGTTPGYTF. The CDR3 DNA sequence: TGCGCCAGCAGCTTGGTGTCGGGACAGGGCACCACACCTGGCTACACCTTC.

This chain joins TRBV9 and TRBJ2-3; the D gene is possibly TRBD2 (5 bases). The CDR3 spans 19 residues. CDR1 is SGDLS, CDR2 YYNGEE, per germline. Trimming took off 1 base at V and 0 bases at J, with 21 bases between the two ends. CDR3: CASSVPTRNSGPSTDTQYF. The CDR3 coding sequence is TGTGCCAGCAGCGTACCAACTAGAAACTCCGGTCCTAGCACAGATACGCAGTATTTT.

Here the CDR3 reads CASSFAGSRTGELFF. CDR3 nucleotide sequence: TGTGCCAGCAGCTTCGCAGGCTCGAGGACCGGGGAGCTGTTTTTT. The chain has TRBV7-6 and TRBJ2-2; unclear D gene. The CDR3 is made up of 15 amino acids. V lost 3 bases and J lost 5, with 13 bases in between. The germline CDR1 and CDR2 sequences are SGHVS and FNYEAQ.

This clone was seen once. CDR3 sequence: CASSYVSVGVKEQFF. The CDR3 nucleotides read TGTGCCAGCAGTTACGTATCAGTAGGGGTGAAGGAGCAGTTCTTC. The chain joins TRBV6-6 to TRBJ2-1; weak D call: TRBD1 (5 bases). Germline assignment: CDR1 MNHNY and CDR2 SVGAGI (reference sequence). The CDR3 has 15 residues. V was clipped by 2 bases and J by 10 bases, with 18 bases between them.

The gene calls are TRBV28 and TRBJ1-2, with 10 nucleotides matching TRBD1. The CDR3 loop spans 15 amino acids. With V trimmed by 5 bases and J by 3 bases, 6 bases remained unmatched. CDR1 is MDHEN and CDR2 is SYDVKM in the germline V gene. CDR3 sequence (DNA): TGTGCCAGCAGTCCGAGACAGGGGGCAGACTATGGCTACACCTTC. This codes for CASSPRQGADYGYTF.

The V call is TRBV28, the J call TRBJ2-2, with 8 nucleotides matching TRBD1. Per germline, CDR1 MDHEN and CDR2 SYDVKM. The ends lost 6 bases at V and 6 bases at J; junction bases unmatched: 6. The CDR3 consists of 14 residues. The CDR3 nucleotides read TGTGCCAGCAGAAGGACAGGGCGGGCCGGGGAGCTGTTTTTT. Its translation: CASRRTGRAGELFF.

The gene calls are TRBV28 and TRBJ2-1, with a weak D call TRBD2 (5 bases). The germline V gene encodes CDR1 MDHEN and CDR2 SYDVKM. The CDR3 contains 15 residues. Trimming left V 6 bases short and J 0 bases short, with 12 bases between. The CDR3 loop reads CASSTSGSSYNEQFF. For the CDR3, the DNA is TGTGCCAGCAGCACCAGCGGATCCTCCTACAATGAGCAGTTCTTC.

The rearrangement links TRBV29-1 to TRBJ2-1; D gene uncertain. The V and J ends lost 0 bases and 10 bases respectively, with 16 bases between them. Germline lookup yields CDR1 SQVTM and CDR2 ANQGSEA. This CDR3 comprises 14 residues. DNA of the CDR3: TGCAGCGTTGAAGAAGAGCCCTTTAGATGGGAGCAGTTCTTC. Protein sequence: CSVEEEPFRWEQFF.

The gene calls are TRBV18 and TRBJ2-5; weak D call: TRBD2 (5 bases). V dropped 3 bases and J dropped 5 bases, with 13 bases sitting between them. CDR1 is KGHSH and CDR2 is LQKENI in the germline V gene. This CDR3 region has 14 residues. The CDR3 nucleotides read TGTGCCAGCTCACCCGTACTAGTGCGGGAGACCCAGTACTTC. Its translation: CASSPVLVRETQYF.

The chain is built from TRBV28 and TRBJ2-1; 8 nucleotides line up with TRBD2. The CDR3 spans 15 residues. The germline V gene encodes CDR1 MDHEN and CDR2 SYDVKM. Trimming cost V 0 bases and J 8 bases; bases outside gene matches: 6. For the CDR3, the DNA is TGTGCCAGCAGTTTATGGGCGGGAGGCACGGATGAGCAGTTCTTC. Protein sequence: CASSLWAGGTDEQFF.

The rearrangement links TRBV15 to TRBJ2-1; D call uncertain. Germline lookup yields CDR1 LNHNV and CDR2 YYDKDF (reference sequence). Deletions cut 5 bases from V and 2 bases from J, with 13 bases between. The CDR3 consists of 15 residues. In DNA, the CDR3 is TGTGCCACCAGCCTCGATAATGGACCCTACAATGAGCAGTTCTTC. Amino acid sequence: CATSLDNGPYNEQFF. Combining the CDR3 with reference TRBV15 and TRBJ2-1 gives the whole variable domain DAMVIQNPRYQVTQFGKPVTLSCSQTLNHNVMYWYQQKSSQAPKLLFHYYDKDFNNEADTPDNFQSRRPNTSFCFLDIRSPGLGDTAMYLCATSLDNGPYNEQFFGPGTRLTVL.

This chain joins TRBV29-1 and TRBJ2-1; TRBD1 aligns across 8 bases. From germline, CDR1 is SQVTM and CDR2 ANQGSEA. The CDR3 sequence is 18 residues long. V lost 1 base, J lost 6 bases, and 17 bases stayed unmatched. Here the CDR3 DNA reads TGCAGCGTTGAAGGGCAGGGGGCGAAAAGAGTCTGGTCCAATGAGCAGTTCTTC. Its translation: CSVEGQGAKRVWSNEQFF.

Comments on this clone: The sample carries other DNA sequences with the same CDR3. The chain is built from TRBV5-1 and TRBJ2-1, with 7 bases lining up with TRBD2. Per germline, CDR1 SGHRS and CDR2 YFSETQ. The CDR3 runs 16 residues. Trimming removed 0 bases from V and 3 bases from J; junction bases left unmatched: 6. This CDR3 reads CASSLAAGVGYNEQFF. CDR3 nucleotides: TGCGCCAGCAGCTTGGCTGCGGGGGTTGGCTACAATGAGCAGTTCTTC. Together with reference TRBV5-1 and TRBJ2-1, the CDR3 gives the full variable domain: KAGVTQTPRYLIKTRGQQVTLSCSPISGHRSVSWYQQTPGQGLQFLFEYFSETQRNKGNFPGRFSGRQFSNSRSEMNVSTLELGDSALYLCASSLAAGVGYNEQFFGPGTRLTVL.

The chain couples TRBV9 to TRBJ2-3; D is perhaps TRBD2 (5 bases). Trimming took off 0 bases at V and 0 bases at J, with 11 bases between the two ends. Germline V gene sequence: CDR1 SGDLS, CDR2 YYNGEE. The CDR3 consists of 16 residues. CDR3: CASSVVDSRSTDTQYF. CDR3 nucleotide sequence: TGTGCCAGCAGCGTAGTGGACTCGCGGAGCACAGATACGCAGTATTTT.

The V and J genes are TRBV27 and TRBJ2-1; weak D call: TRBD1 (7 bases). This CDR3 has 12 amino acids. V was trimmed by 7 bases and J by 4 bases, leaving 8 bases between them. The germline gives CDR1 MNHEY, CDR2 SMNVEV (reference sequence). The CDR3 loop reads CASTGGYNEQFF. The CDR3 coding sequence is TGTGCCAGCACAGGGGGGTACAATGAGCAGTTCTTC.

The genes are TRBV20-1 and TRBJ1-2; D unresolved. V lost 4 bases and J lost 1, with 4 bases in between. The CDR3 spans 11 residues. Germline CDR1 and CDR2: DFQATT and SNEGSKA (reference sequence). CDR3 loop: CSANGNYGYTF. CDR3 coding DNA: TGCAGTGCTAACGGTAACTATGGCTACACCTTC.

This chain links TRBV5-5 with TRBJ2-3; 9 positions agree with TRBD2. Germline CDR1 reads SGHKS; CDR2 reads YYEKEE (reference sequence). CDR3 length: 17 amino acids. The V segment lost 0 bases and the J segment 5 bases; nucleotides outside the gene matches: 10. The CDR3 is CASSLGPVAGARDTQYF. The CDR3 bases are TGTGCCAGCAGCTTGGGACCCGTAGCGGGAGCCCGAGATACGCAGTATTTT.

The chain carries TRBV5-6 and TRBJ1-3, with TRBD1 as a possible D gene (5 bases). V was cut by 0 bases and J by 5 bases, with 6 bases left in between. This CDR3 contains 13 residues. Germline CDR1 reads SGHDT; CDR2 reads YYEEEE. The DNA for the CDR3 is TGTGCCAGCAGCTTGGGACAGAGAAACACCATATATTTT. Its translation is CASSLGQRNTIYF.

The chain is built from TRBV6-1 and TRBJ2-5; 10 nucleotides align to TRBD2. The CDR3 is made up of 16 amino acids. From germline, CDR1 is MNHNS and CDR2 SASEGT. V gave up 4 bases and J gave up 2 bases; unmatched junction bases: 7. CDR3 in amino acids: CASSAASGSLQETQYF. The DNA for the CDR3 is TGTGCCAGCAGTGCGGCTAGCGGGAGTTTACAAGAGACCCAGTACTTC.

V usage is TRBV6-4 and J usage is TRBJ1-2; 10 nucleotides align to TRBD1. Germline CDR1 is MRHNA and CDR2 is SNTAGT. The CDR3 has 16 amino acids. Trimming took 5 bases from V and 1 from J; bases not matched to a gene: 7. CDR3 loop: CASSLTGGGSNYGYTF. The CDR3 DNA sequence: TGTGCCAGCAGTCTGACAGGGGGCGGTAGTAACTATGGCTACACCTTC.